This T cell receptor beta chain stems from a study of blood T cell repertoires in COVID-19. Overall study: Samples representing acute and convalescent COVID-19 were sourced from the United States, Italy and Spain.

Assay: immunoSEQ multiplex PCR; the TCRdb copy retains only in-frame clones and omits some. Of approximately 170,000 clones in the sample, about 89% were seen once. Per the germline V gene, CDR1 is MDHEN and CDR2 is SYDVKM. The CDR3 consists of 14 residues. V was trimmed by 2 bases and J by 7 bases, leaving 12 bases between them. Participants, about 18 to 100 years old, spanned approximately 26 US areas. Clinical history as reported by participants underpinned cohort assignment. In Cohort 3, a recovered donor had either two negative PCRs, clearance, or symptom resolution. This chain links TRBV28 with TRBJ1-5, with D maybe TRBD1 (5 bases). Sequences were obtained from PBMCs or T cells enriched from blood (not recorded which). The sequence came from a woman aged 18 to 35 who had recovered from COVID-19. The CDR3 region is CASSLGGTSQPQHF. The DNA for the CDR3 is TGTGCCAGCAGTTTAGGAGGGACCAGCCAGCCCCAGCATTTT.